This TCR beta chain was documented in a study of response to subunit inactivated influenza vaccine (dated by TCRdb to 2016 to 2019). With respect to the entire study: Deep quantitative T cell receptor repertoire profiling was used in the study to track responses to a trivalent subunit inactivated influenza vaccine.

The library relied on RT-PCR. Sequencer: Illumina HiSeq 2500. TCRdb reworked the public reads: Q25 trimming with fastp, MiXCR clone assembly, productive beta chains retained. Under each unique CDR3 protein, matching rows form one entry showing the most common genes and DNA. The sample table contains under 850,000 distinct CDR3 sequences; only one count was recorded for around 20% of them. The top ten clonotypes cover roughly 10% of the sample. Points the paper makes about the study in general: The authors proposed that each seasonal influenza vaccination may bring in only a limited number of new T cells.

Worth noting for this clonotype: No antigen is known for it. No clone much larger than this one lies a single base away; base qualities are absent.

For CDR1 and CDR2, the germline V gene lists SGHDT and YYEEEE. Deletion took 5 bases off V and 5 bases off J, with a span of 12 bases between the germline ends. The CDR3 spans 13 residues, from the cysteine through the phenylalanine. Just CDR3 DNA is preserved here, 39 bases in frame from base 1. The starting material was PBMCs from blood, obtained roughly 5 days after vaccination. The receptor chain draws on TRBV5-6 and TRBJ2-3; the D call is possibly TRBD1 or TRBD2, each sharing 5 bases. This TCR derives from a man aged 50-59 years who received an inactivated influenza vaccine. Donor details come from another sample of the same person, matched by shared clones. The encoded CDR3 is CASRSLGVDTQYF. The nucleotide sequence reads TGTGCCAGCAGGTCGCTGGGGGTAGATACGCAGTATTTT.